This T cell receptor (beta chain) was obtained from a study of T cell repertoires in ileal Crohn's disease. In the study overall: About 40% were active smokers at surgery; median disease duration was approximately 7.3 years. Surgery for a complication: stricturing in about 61%, penetrating in about 40%. Whole-study findings and limits: Clonal expansions were more frequent in active smokers than non-smokers at surgery. Every patient over 26.8% clonality showed endoscopic recurrence.

On this clone itself: Its antigen is still unknown.

This table comes from immunoSEQ multiplex PCR, and its TCRdb copy is limited to in-frame clones, with some not included. The table shows about 13,000 clones, with about 84% occurring only once. The germline V gene has CDR1 LNHDA and CDR2 SQIVND (reference sequence). The CDR3 consists of 13 residues. The ends lost 8 bases at V and 5 bases at J; junction bases unmatched: 5. The TCR originated in an adult with Crohn's disease. Material: ileal tissue. The V and J genes are TRBV19 and TRBJ2-2; TRBD2 agrees at 7 bases. The CDR3 nucleotides read TGTGCCAGTCGGGACGGGAGGACCGGGGAGCTGTTTTTT. Translated, it gives CASRDGRTGELFF.